This paragraph covers one TCR beta chain sequence. Its binding antigen is unknown. Qualities for individual bases were not recorded, and no much larger clone is one base off. The sample is drawn from a study of metastatic and nonmetastatic thyroid tumors (TCRdb year 2020). In terms of the full investigation: Repertoires from peripheral blood and from tumor or nodule tissue samples of malignant and benign thyroid patients were compared.

No patient had received any treatment before thyroid surgery. Using T-cell receptor beta sequencing, the study looked back at clinical samples from patients collected from the early 2010s to the late 2010s. The CDR3 covers 15 residues, taking in both the cysteine and the phenylalanine. Only the CDR3 DNA is retained, 45 bases long and in frame from the first base. V loses 3 bases of germline sequence and J loses 0 bases, and the interval between the two ends is 12 bases. CDR1 and CDR2 are drawn from the germline V gene: SGDLS, YYNGEE. General conclusions and limits of the study: In both blood and tumor samples, TCR beta diversity was reported to be significantly higher in malignant tumors than in benign nodules.

The protocol used for the library was PCR. The data were produced on an Illumina HiSeq 4000. High-throughput sequencing was used to profile the CDR3 region of the TCR beta-chain in every patient. In the authors' own workflow: CDR3 differences across clinicopathological groups were used to build a classifier for discriminating distant-metastatic papillary thyroid cancer patients. To measure repertoire diversity the researchers used the Shannon index, while the Morisita-Horn index served to gauge how similar the tumor and blood repertoires were. TCRdb reprocessed the public reads (quality trimming at Q25 with fastp, clone calling with MiXCR) and kept in-frame beta chains. The V and J calls and clone size come from TCRdb's table, not from the authors' own analysis. For this sample there are some 19,000 clones; 25% to 35% appear just once. The ten largest clonotypes hold over 9.5% of the sample.

The V and J genes are TRBV9 and TRBJ1-1, and perhaps TRBD1 as D gene, on 6 matching bases. This sequence originates from a female donor with papillary thyroid cancer or a benign thyroid nodule (not recorded which). Some clones in this sample may be carry-over from other donors' samples. Source material: tumor tissue. The DNA reads TGTGCCAGCAGCGCACAGGGACTCATGAACACTGAAGCTTTCTTT. Translated, this is CASSAQGLMNTEAFF.